This T cell receptor beta chain originates from a study of T cell responses to AZD1222 COVID-19 vaccine. Study outcomes and limitations: Spike-specific TCR breadth and depth rose after two AZD1222 doses. Targets within unmutated variant regions were reportedly found for nearly half of spike-specific TCRs. Clonal diversity was possibly underestimated; the donors were predominantly white British and more often female.

With 8 bases clipped from V and 10 bases from J, the junction kept 18 bases outside the gene matches. Germline V gene lookup returns CDR1 LNHDA and CDR2 SQIVND (reference sequence). This CDR3 comprises 16 residues. Of note for this clone: No antigen is known for it.

Some clones are missing from TCRdb's copy, which holds only in-frame ones; the method was immunoSEQ multiplex PCR. The sample gives around 160,000 clones, approximately 94% of which show up once; 1.5% to 2% is in the top ten. The genes are TRBV19 and TRBJ1-5, with 9 bases fitting TRBD1. This clonotype originated in an adult in good health. The sequencing used peripheral blood, collected on day 0 of AZD1222 vaccination. CDR3 coding DNA: TGTGCCAGTGGTTACCGGGACAGGGCCTCTGGTAAACCCCAGCATTTT. Protein product: CASGYRDRASGKPQHF.